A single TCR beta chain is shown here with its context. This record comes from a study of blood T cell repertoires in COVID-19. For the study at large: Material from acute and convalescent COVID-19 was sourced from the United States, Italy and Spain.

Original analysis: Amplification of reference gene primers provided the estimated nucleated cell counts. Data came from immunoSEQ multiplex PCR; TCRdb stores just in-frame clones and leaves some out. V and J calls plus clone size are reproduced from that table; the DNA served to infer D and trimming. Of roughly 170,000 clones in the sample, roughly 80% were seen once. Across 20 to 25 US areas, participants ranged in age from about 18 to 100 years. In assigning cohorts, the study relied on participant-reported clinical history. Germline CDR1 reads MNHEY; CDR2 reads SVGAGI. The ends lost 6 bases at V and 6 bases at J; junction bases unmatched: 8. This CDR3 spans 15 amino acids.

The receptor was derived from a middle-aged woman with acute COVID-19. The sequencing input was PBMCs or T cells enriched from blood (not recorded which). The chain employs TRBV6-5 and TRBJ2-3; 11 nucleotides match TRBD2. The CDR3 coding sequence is TGTGCCAGCAGGGTAGCGGGAGGGCCGAAGGATACGCAGTATTTT. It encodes CASRVAGGPKDTQYF.